This T cell receptor (beta chain) was captured by sequencing in a study of blood T cell repertoires in COVID-19 (dated by TCRdb to 2018 to 2021). About the full investigation: The collaborator samples originated in the United States, Italy and Spain and spanned the acute and convalescent phases of COVID-19. The prospective study material was composed of cDNA or gDNA derived from T cells, B-cell-depleted T cells, or PBMCs. Subjects who had been exposed to COVID-19, were actively infected with it, or had recovered from it provided the deeply sampled blood TCRbeta repertoires that made up the dataset. A freely available public database, intended as a resource for researchers studying the immune response to SARS-CoV-2, is where the repertoires were released. Samples were obtained from the ongoing ImmuneRACE study (first 160 participants) and from some 1,200 subjects provided by 6 global collaborators. Nearly every sample came with metadata listing a de-identified subject ID, COVID-19 status, age in years and sex. Where available, HLA class I and class II types were obtained from metadata supplied by the sample provider rather than from assay-based typing.

The collaborating institutions used their own protocols to collect whole blood in K2EDTA tubes. For TCRbeta analysis, collaborators shipped samples as frozen whole blood, isolated PBMCs, or DNA extracted from either of those sample types. As for this clone: The antigen this receptor binds is unknown. Base-call qualities are not available, and no considerably larger clone is one nucleotide away.

TCRbeta CDR3 regions were amplified from genomic DNA by means of the immunoSEQ Assay, a bias-controlled multiplex PCR. From the authors' description of their analysis: Nucleated cell counts per sample were estimated from amplification of reference gene primers within the assay. To quantify the absolute abundance of each unique TCRbeta CDR3 rearrangement, sequence reads were collapsed and filtered. For each sample, productive Simpson clonality was calculated as the square root of Simpson's diversity index over productive rearrangements. TCRdb obtained this table from immuneACCESS and retained in-frame rearrangements with V and J assigned. These tables miss some clones; where compared with another copy, unresolved V genes account for less than half of the shortfall, and the remainder is unexplained. Clone size and the V and J calls come from that table; the DNA yielded D and trimming. Here the sample has about 63,000 clones; 79% occur a single time. The ten most abundant clones make up 32% of the sample.

CDR1 and CDR2 were assigned from the germline V gene as MNHEY and SVGAGI. CDR3 length: 13 amino acids, cysteine to phenylalanine. Just the 39-base CDR3 DNA is kept, in frame starting at base 1. The trim is 8 bases for V and 1 base for J, with a gap of 11 bases between the germline ends. The study at large found these results: The amount of clinical and demographic metadata varied by source and participant and was provided uncurated.

The TCR originated in a human donor in a cohort sampled during active COVID-19. In this chain, TRBV6-5 is recombined with TRBJ1-1, with the D gene too uncertain to name. Specimen: peripheral blood. The CDR3 here reads CASSYGRNTEAFF. The DNA is TGTGCCAGCTCTTATGGGCGGAACACTGAAGCTTTCTTT.